These 17 T cell receptor beta chains originate from one sample sequenced in a study of blood T cell repertoires in COVID-19. The data were produced by immunoSEQ multiplex PCR, yet TCRdb's version contains in-frame clones alone and is incomplete. The table lists fewer than 50,000 clones, approximately 80% of them singletons. The material sequenced was peripheral blood. These receptors were obtained from a human donor in a cohort sampled during active COVID-19.

The chain carries TRBV29-1 and TRBJ2-2; 9 positions agree with TRBD1. The germline V gene encodes CDR1 SQVTM and CDR2 ANQGSEA. With V trimmed by 7 bases and J by 2 bases, 8 bases remained unmatched. The CDR3 consists of 15 residues. CDR3 coding DNA: TGCAGCGCGCGCAGGACAGGGGACAACACCGGGGAGCTGTTTTTT. Residues: CSARRTGDNTGELFF.

This chain's CDR3 is CASTPDRAFYGYTF. The CDR3 DNA follows: TGTGCCAGCACCCCGGACAGGGCGTTCTATGGCTACACCTTC. V usage is TRBV5-4 and J usage is TRBJ1-2, with 8 bases matching TRBD1. Germline V gives CDR1 SGHNT, CDR2 YYREEE (reference sequence). The CDR3 spans 14 residues. J gave up 4 bases and V 6 bases, and 8 bases lay outside the gene matches.

V and J are TRBV9 and TRBJ2-7, with 9 bases lining up with TRBD2. Trimming at V came to 4 bases and at J to 6 bases, leaving 8 bases not matched to a gene. CDR1 is SGDLS and CDR2 is YYNGEE in the germline V gene. The CDR3 covers 14 residues. CDR3 bases: TGTGCCAGCAGCCCACTTAGCGGGAGAGCCGAGCAGTACTTC. It codes for CASSPLSGRAEQYF.

The chain links TRBV11-2 to TRBJ2-7; 9 nucleotides line up with TRBD2. The germline V gene has CDR1 SGHAT and CDR2 FQNNGV. The V gene end was trimmed by 4 bases and the J gene end by 3 bases; junction bases not matched to a gene: 7. The CDR3 is 15 residues long. As DNA, the CDR3 is TGTGCCAGCAGCTCCGTAAGCGGGAGGAACTACGAGCAGTACTTC. It yields the protein CASSSVSGRNYEQYF.

This clone was seen only once. V is TRBV11-3 and J is TRBJ2-3, with D tentatively TRBD2 (6 bases). Trimming took 4 bases from V and 2 from J, leaving 19 bases between them. The CDR3 length is 17 residues. CDR1 is SGHNT and CDR2 is YENEEA in the germline V gene. CDR3 in amino acids: CASSSPAGGDPTDTQYF. CDR3 bases: TGTGCCAGCAGCTCCCCGGCGGGCGGGGATCCCACAGATACGCAGTATTTT.

The chain is built from TRBV7-9 and TRBJ2-1, with a weak D call TRBD2 (6 bases). The CDR3 has 14 residues. V dropped 0 bases and J dropped 9 bases, with 12 bases sitting between them. Germline CDR1 is SEHNR and CDR2 is FQNEAQ (reference sequence). The CDR3 sequence is CASSLAARGVEQFF. Written as DNA, the CDR3 is TGTGCCAGCAGCTTAGCGGCCCGCGGGGTTGAGCAGTTCTTC.

This rearrangement joins TRBV7-9 to TRBJ2-7, with 11 bases matching TRBD2. The CDR3 spans 16 residues. The germline V gene has CDR1 SEHNR and CDR2 FQNEAQ (reference sequence). Losses at the gene ends were 1 base for V and 3 bases for J; bases not matched to a gene: 5. CDR3 in amino acids: CASSLELAGEDYEQYF. The CDR3 nucleotides are TGTGCCAGCAGCTTAGAACTAGCGGGAGAAGACTACGAGCAGTACTTC.

V gene TRBV18 combines with J gene TRBJ2-7; TRBD1 matches at 11 bases. With 8 bases clipped from V and 3 bases from J, the junction kept 15 bases outside the gene matches. The CDR3 length is 17 residues. Germline V lookup: CDR1 KGHSH, CDR2 LQKENI. The CDR3 protein is CASTRNPPGTGGYEQYF. The CDR3 bases are TGTGCCAGCACTCGGAACCCCCCCGGGACAGGGGGCTACGAGCAGTACTTC.

The chain has TRBV6-2 or TRBV6-3 and TRBJ1-5; D may be TRBD1 (6 bases). Between the trimmed V and J ends, which lost 4 bases and 2 bases, there was a span of 15 bases. CDR1 and CDR2 from the germline V gene are MNHEY and SVGEGT. The CDR3 is 16 residues long. The CDR3 reads CASSLQQGSGNQPQHF. The CDR3 region has the DNA TGTGCCAGCAGTTTGCAACAGGGTAGCGGCAATCAGCCCCAGCATTTT.

J is TRBJ2-2 and V is TRBV7-3, with a tentative D call TRBD2 (6 bases). The V gene lost 4 bases and the J gene lost 7 bases, with 13 bases spanning the gap. Germline V CDR1 and CDR2: SGHTA, FQGTGA. The CDR3 length is 14 residues. CDR3 DNA: TGTGCCAGCAGCTCTGGGACTCCCGGCGGGGAGCTGTTTTTT. The encoded protein is CASSSGTPGGELFF.

The chain recombines TRBV6-2 or TRBV6-3 with TRBJ1-4, with D possibly being TRBD1 (5 bases). Trimming left V 0 bases short and J 0 bases short, with 5 bases between. The germline CDR1 and CDR2 sequences are MNHEY and SVGEGT. This CDR3 is 15 amino acids long. CDR3 sequence reads: CASSYSGATNEKLFF. The CDR3 coding sequence is TGTGCCAGCAGTTACTCAGGGGCAACTAATGAAAAACTGTTTTTT.

The sample holds one count of this clone. The chain joins TRBV28 to TRBJ2-3; TRBD2 is a possible D gene (7 bases). Looked up from germline, CDR1 is MDHEN and CDR2 is SYDVKM. V was trimmed by 3 bases and J by 3 bases, leaving 16 bases between them. The CDR3 runs 16 residues. The CDR3 DNA is TGTGCCAGCAGTTTCCGGGGGGCGGAGGGGACAGATACGCAGTATTTT. It is translated as CASSFRGAEGTDTQYF.

The chain links TRBV28 to TRBJ2-3, with 11 nucleotides matching TRBD1. Germline trimming cut 3 bases from V and 6 bases from J; bases unmatched to any gene: 11. The length of the CDR3 is 17 residues. Germline V gene sequence: CDR1 MDHEN, CDR2 SYDVKM. CDR3 in DNA: TGTGCCAGCAGTTTCTTCCCCGGGACAGGGGGGGCCGATACGCAGTATTTT. Translation gives CASSFFPGTGGADTQYF.

The count of this clone is one. V is TRBV13 and J is TRBJ2-2; possibly TRBD1 for D (5 bases). Germline-derived CDR1 and CDR2 are PRHDT and FYEKMQ (reference sequence). Trimming stripped 0 bases from V and 0 bases from J, with 11 bases between. The CDR3 runs to 17 residues. The CDR3, as DNA: TGTGCCAGCAGCTTAGGCCTCGCCAGGGCGAACACCGGGGAGCTGTTTTTT. Its protein is CASSLGLARANTGELFF.

This clone occurred a few times. The chain employs TRBV18 and TRBJ2-1; 8 bases map to TRBD2. Looked up from germline, CDR1 is KGHSH and CDR2 is LQKENI. The CDR3 is 15 residues long. Unmatched junction bases numbered 1, after V lost 3 bases and J lost 0 bases. DNA of the CDR3: TGTGCCAGCTCACCTGCGGGGGGCTCCTACAATGAGCAGTTCTTC. It codes for CASSPAGGSYNEQFF. Variable domain in full (rest from reference TRBV18 and TRBJ2-1): NAGVMQNPRHLVRRRGQEARLRCSPMKGHSHVYWYRQLPEEGLKFMVYLQKENIIDESGMPKERFSAEFPKEGPSILRIQQVVRGDSAAYFCASSPAGGSYNEQFFGPGTRLTVL.

V gene TRBV6-5 combines with J gene TRBJ1-4; 8 nucleotides agree with TRBD1. After removal of 8 bases from V and 6 bases from J, the junction contained 5 bases not matched to a gene. The CDR3 runs 13 residues. Germline CDR1 MNHEY, CDR2 SVGAGI. This CDR3 is CASHRGRDEKLFF. CDR3 sequence (DNA): TGTGCCAGCCACAGGGGGAGGGATGAAAAACTGTTTTTT.

The rearrangement joins TRBV24-1 to TRBJ2-5; 9 nucleotides agree with TRBD2. Losses at the gene ends were 3 bases for V and 3 bases for J; bases not matched to a gene: 4. Germline V lookup: CDR1 KGHDR, CDR2 SFDVKD. The CDR3 length is 15 residues. CDR3 protein: CATSDPTSGKETQYF. CDR3 nucleotides: TGTGCCACCAGTGATCCGACTAGCGGTAAAGAGACCCAGTACTTC.